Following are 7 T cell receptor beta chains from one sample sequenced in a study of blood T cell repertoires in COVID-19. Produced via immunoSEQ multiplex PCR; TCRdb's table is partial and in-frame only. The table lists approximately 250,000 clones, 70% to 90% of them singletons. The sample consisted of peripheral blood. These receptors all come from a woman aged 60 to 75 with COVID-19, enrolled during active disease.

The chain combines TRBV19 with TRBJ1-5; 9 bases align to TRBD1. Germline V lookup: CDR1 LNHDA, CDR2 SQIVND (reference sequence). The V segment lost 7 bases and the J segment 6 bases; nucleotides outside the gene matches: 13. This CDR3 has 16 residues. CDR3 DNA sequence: TGTGCCAGTAACGCCCTGGACAGGGGAAGCGTTCAGCCCCAGCATTTT. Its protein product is CASNALDRGSVQPQHF.

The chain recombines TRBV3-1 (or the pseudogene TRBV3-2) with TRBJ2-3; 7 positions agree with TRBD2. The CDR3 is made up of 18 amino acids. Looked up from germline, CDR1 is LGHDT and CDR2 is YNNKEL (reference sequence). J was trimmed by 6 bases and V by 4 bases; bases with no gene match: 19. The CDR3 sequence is CASSPDSPKAGLRDTQYF. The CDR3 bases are TGTGCCAGCAGCCCCGACTCACCCAAAGCGGGATTGAGGGATACGCAGTATTTT.

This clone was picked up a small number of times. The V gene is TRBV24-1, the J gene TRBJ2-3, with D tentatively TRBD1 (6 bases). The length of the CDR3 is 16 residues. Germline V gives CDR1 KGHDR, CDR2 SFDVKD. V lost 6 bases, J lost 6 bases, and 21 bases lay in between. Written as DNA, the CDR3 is TGTGCCACCAGTCGAACGATAGGGGCAGGGGAGGATACGCAGTATTTT. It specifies CATSRTIGAGEDTQYF.

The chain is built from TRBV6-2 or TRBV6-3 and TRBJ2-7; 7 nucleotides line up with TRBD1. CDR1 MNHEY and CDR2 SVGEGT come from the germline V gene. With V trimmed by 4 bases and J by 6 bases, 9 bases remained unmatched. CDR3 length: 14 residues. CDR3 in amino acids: CASSSGTARGEQYF. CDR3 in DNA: TGTGCCAGCAGTTCCGGGACAGCGAGGGGCGAGCAGTACTTC.

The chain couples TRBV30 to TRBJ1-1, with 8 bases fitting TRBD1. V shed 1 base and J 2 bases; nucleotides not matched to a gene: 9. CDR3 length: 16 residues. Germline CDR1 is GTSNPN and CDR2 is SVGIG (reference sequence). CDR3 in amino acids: CAWSEALGTGNTEAFF. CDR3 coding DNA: TGTGCCTGGAGTGAGGCTTTGGGGACAGGAAACACTGAAGCTTTCTTT. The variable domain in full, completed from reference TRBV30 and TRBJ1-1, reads SQTIHQWPATLVQPVGSPLSLECTVEGTSNPNLYWYRQAAGRGLQLLFYSVGIGQISSEVPQNLSASRPQDRQFILSSKKLLLSDSGFYLCAWSEALGTGNTEAFFGQGTRLTVV.

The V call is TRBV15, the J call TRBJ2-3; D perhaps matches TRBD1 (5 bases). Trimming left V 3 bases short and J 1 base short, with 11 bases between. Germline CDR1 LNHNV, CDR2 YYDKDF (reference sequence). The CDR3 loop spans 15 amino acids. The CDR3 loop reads CATSSRIGGTDTQYF. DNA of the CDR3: TGTGCCACCAGCAGCCGGATAGGGGGCACAGATACGCAGTATTTT.

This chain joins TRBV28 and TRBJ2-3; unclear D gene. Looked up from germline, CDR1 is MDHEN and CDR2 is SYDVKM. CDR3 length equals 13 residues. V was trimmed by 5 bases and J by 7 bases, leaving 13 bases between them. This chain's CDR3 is CASSPLLQNTQYF. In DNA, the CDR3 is TGTGCCAGCAGTCCCCTGCTTCAGAATACGCAGTATTTT.